A selection of T cell receptor beta chains follows, all from one sample in a study of circulating and synovial CD4+ cells in juvenile arthritis. The assay was immunoSEQ multiplex PCR, and TCRdb's table has in-frame clones only and misses some. This sample has about 36,000 clones, with over 85% found just once. Input material: CD4+ T cells from blood. These TCRs come from a human donor with juvenile idiopathic arthritis. CDR3s include the opening cysteine and the closing phenylalanine or tryptophan. A D gene is named only where the DNA matches it firmly. Some rows mark clone size as missing; the rest say once, few, many or name a class of expanded clone.

CDR3 DNA | CDR3 protein | D gene | J gene | CDR3 length | clone size | V gene
TGTGCCAGCAGTCCCTCCGTTGTCTATGGCTACACCTTC | CASSPSVVYGYTF | - | TRBJ1-2 | 13 | once | TRBV27
TGTGCCAGTAGTGACCTACGACAGGCCCGCTCTGGAAACACCATATATTTT | CASSDLRQARSGNTIYF | - | TRBJ1-3 | 17 | - | TRBV19
TGTGCCTGGAACGGGAATGGCTACACCTTC | CAWNGNGYTF | - | TRBJ1-2 | 10 | - | TRBV30
TGTGCCAGCAGCGTATCCGGGGGGAACTATGGCTACACCTTC | CASSVSGGNYGYTF | - | TRBJ1-2 | 14 | - | TRBV9
TGTGCCAGCAGCCTCAACAGCGGGGGGGCCGGTGATGAGCAGTTCTTC | CASSLNSGGAGDEQFF | TRBD2 | TRBJ2-1 | 16 | - | TRBV5-4
TGTGCCAGCAGCCCCGGGACAGGGGGCGCCCGGGTAGAAGATACGCAGTATTTT | CASSPGTGGARVEDTQYF | TRBD1 | TRBJ2-3 | 18 | - | TRBV5-4
TGTGCCAGCAGTCGGGACTTGTACACCGGGGAGCTGTTTTTT | CASSRDLYTGELFF | - | TRBJ2-2 | 14 | - | TRBV6-5
TGCGCCAGCAGCTCTACAGGGCAGCCGAACTATGGCTACACCTTC | CASSSTGQPNYGYTF | - | TRBJ1-2 | 15 | - | TRBV5-1
TGTGCCAGCAGTGACTCGACAGGGAAAGCTTTCTTT | CASSDSTGKAFF | TRBD1 | TRBJ1-1 | 12 | - | TRBV6-4
TGCGCCAGCAGCCAAGGGGCCGGGACAGGGATGATCGGCACAGATACGCAGTATTTT | CASSQGAGTGMIGTDTQYF | TRBD1 | TRBJ2-3 | 19 | few | TRBV4-3
TGTGCCAGCAGTGAAGTTTTTAGAGATCAGCCCCAGCATTTT | CASSEVFRDQPQHF | - | TRBJ1-5 | 14 | - | TRBV6-1
TGTGCCAGCAGCGGACTCAATCAGCCCCAGCATTTT | CASSGLNQPQHF | - | TRBJ1-5 | 12 | - | TRBV5-8
TGCGCCAGCAGCTTGGGGACTAGAGGTGCAGATACGCAGTATTTT | CASSLGTRGADTQYF | TRBD2 | TRBJ2-3 | 15 | - | TRBV5-1
TGTGCCTGGGCCCGGATGGGGCAGGGAGGATTTGGGGCCAACGTCCTGACTTTC | CAWARMGQGGFGANVLTF | - | TRBJ2-6 | 18 | once | TRBV30
TGTGCCAGTAGTAAAGGACAGGGGAGCAATCAGCCCCAGCATTTT | CASSKGQGSNQPQHF | TRBD1 | TRBJ1-5 | 15 | - | TRBV19
TGCGCCAGCAGCCTGTCGAGCTCGGCGCGGGCGACTAATGAAAAACTGTTTTTT | CASSLSSSARATNEKLFF | - | TRBJ1-4 | 18 | - | TRBV4-3
TGCAGCGTTGAGGACTTCTACGAGCAGTACTTC | CSVEDFYEQYF | - | TRBJ2-7 | 11 | once | TRBV29-1
TGTGCCAGTAGCCGACCCCCAGCGAACTATGGCTACACCTTC | CASSRPPANYGYTF | - | TRBJ1-2 | 14 | - | TRBV19